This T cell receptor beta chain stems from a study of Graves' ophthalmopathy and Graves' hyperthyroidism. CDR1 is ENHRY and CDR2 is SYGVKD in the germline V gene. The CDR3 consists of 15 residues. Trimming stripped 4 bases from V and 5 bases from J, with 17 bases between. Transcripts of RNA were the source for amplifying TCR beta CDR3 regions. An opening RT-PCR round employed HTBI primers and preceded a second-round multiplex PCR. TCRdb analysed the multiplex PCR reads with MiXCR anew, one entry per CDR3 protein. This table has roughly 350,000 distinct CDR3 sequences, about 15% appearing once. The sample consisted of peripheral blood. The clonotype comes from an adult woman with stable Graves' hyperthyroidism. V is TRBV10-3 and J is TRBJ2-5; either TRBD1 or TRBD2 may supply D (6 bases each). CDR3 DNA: TGTGCCATCAGTGGGGGGCGGGGCGCGAAGGAGACCCAGTACTTC. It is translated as CAISGGRGAKETQYF.